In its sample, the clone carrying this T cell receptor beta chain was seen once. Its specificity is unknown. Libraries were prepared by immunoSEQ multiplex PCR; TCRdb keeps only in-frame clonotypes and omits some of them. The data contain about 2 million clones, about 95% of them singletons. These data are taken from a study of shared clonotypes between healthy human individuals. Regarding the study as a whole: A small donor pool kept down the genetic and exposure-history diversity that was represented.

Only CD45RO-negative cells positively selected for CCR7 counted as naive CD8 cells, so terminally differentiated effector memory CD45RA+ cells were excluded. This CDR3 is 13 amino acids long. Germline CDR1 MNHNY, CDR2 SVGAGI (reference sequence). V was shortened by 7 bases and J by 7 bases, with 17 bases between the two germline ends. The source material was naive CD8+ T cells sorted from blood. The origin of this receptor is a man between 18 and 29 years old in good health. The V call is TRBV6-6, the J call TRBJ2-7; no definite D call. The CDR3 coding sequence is TGTGCCAGCAACCCTACTGGGCGAGGAGAGCAGTACTTC. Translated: CASNPTGRGEQYF.